The rows below give T cell receptor beta chains drawn from one sample of a study of blood T cell repertoires in COVID-19. Assay used: immunoSEQ multiplex PCR; TCRdb lists only in-frame clones, some missing. This table holds some 68,000 clones, roughly four fifths found once. Sequencing was carried out using peripheral blood. The receptors were gathered from a man aged 65 to 79 with acute or convalescent COVID-19. Each CDR3 is given with its conserved first and last residue. The D gene is left open where the match is weak. Clone size is shown for a subset of rows, as once, few, many or a class of expanded clone.

NA	NA	TRBV5-1	TRBJ2-3	TGCGCCAGCTCGTGGAGTATAACAGATACGCAGTATTTT	CASSWSITDTQYF
NA	NA	TRBV9	TRBJ1-1	TGTGCCAGCAGCTCTGAGAGGACTGAAGCTTTCTTT	CASSSERTEAFF
once	NA	TRBV2	TRBJ2-7	TGTGCCAGCAGTCCCCCAGGGGCAGGGGTCAACGAGCAGTACTTC	CASSPPGAGVNEQYF
NA	TRBD1	TRBV7-2	TRBJ1-2	TGTGCCAGCAGCTTCTACCCAATTGAAGGGGGCAACTATGGCTACACCTTC	CASSFYPIEGGNYGYTF
NA	TRBD1	TRBV9	TRBJ1-5	TGTGCCAGCAGCACCGGACAGGAAGATCAGCCCCAGCATTTT	CASSTGQEDQPQHF
NA	TRBD1	TRBV2	TRBJ1-1	TGTGCCAGCAGTGAACTGCGGGCAGGGGGCACTGAAGCTTTCTTT	CASSELRAGGTEAFF
NA	NA	TRBV7-6	TRBJ1-2	TGTGCCAGCAGCTTAGTCCCAGGGCAGGTTAGCTATGGCTACACCTTC	CASSLVPGQVSYGYTF
NA	TRBD1	TRBV6-5	TRBJ2-2	TGTGCCAGCAGCCCAGGGGGCGCCAGGGTCGGGGAGCTGTTTTTT	CASSPGGARVGELFF
NA	NA	TRBV5-8	TRBJ2-1	TGTGCCAGCAGCTCGGGGGACACTAGCGTCTACAATGAGCAGTTCTTC	CASSSGDTSVYNEQFF
NA	TRBD1	TRBV11-2	TRBJ1-4	TGTGCCAGCAGCCTACAACAGGGGAGGATTGATGAAAAACTGTTTTTT	CASSLQQGRIDEKLFF
NA	TRBD1	TRBV27	TRBJ2-1	TGTGCCAGCAGTTTATTGGTGCGAGACAGGGGTGGTGAGCAGTTCTTC	CASSLLVRDRGGEQFF
NA	NA	TRBV9	TRBJ2-1	TGTGCCAGCAGCGTAGTTGGGGGGAACAATGAGCAGTTCTTC	CASSVVGGNNEQFF
NA	TRBD2	TRBV7-2	TRBJ2-5	TGTGCCAGCAGCTTAGGGAGGTCAGCGGGAGCTACGGAGACCCAGTACTTC	CASSLGRSAGATETQYF
NA	TRBD1	TRBV6-5	TRBJ2-7	TGTGCCAGCAGTTACATGGGACAGGGCAGGCCTGAGCAGTACTTC	CASSYMGQGRPEQYF
NA	NA	TRBV11-3	TRBJ1-1	TGTGCCAGCAGCTTAGGAGGGAACACTGAAGCTTTCTTT	CASSLGGNTEAFF
NA	NA	TRBV10-3	TRBJ1-2	TGTGCCATCAGTACCGACATATTTAGTGGCTACACCTTC	CAISTDIFSGYTF
NA	TRBD2	TRBV5-1	TRBJ2-3	TGCGCCAGCAGCTATAGCGGGAGGTTCACAGATACGCAGTATTTT	CASSYSGRFTDTQYF
NA	TRBD1	TRBV11-2	TRBJ2-4	TGTGCCAGCAGCTTGGACAGGGTTACGGTTCAGTACTTC	CASSLDRVTVQYF
NA	TRBD1	TRBV9	TRBJ2-1	TGTGCCAGCAGCGTAAACAGGGGCGACAATGAGCAGTTCTTC	CASSVNRGDNEQFF
NA	TRBD1	TRBV2	TRBJ1-2	TGTGCCAGCAACTTAGGGGGCGGCGGTTATGGCTACACCTTC	CASNLGGGGYGYTF